This T cell receptor (beta chain) was recovered during a study of T-cell reconstitution after alpha-beta-depleted transplantation in children. The TCRbeta library incorporated unique molecular identifiers. One entry per CDR3 protein results from TCRdb running MiXCR on the PCR reads. The sample comprises about 500,000 distinct CDR3 sequences, more than 9.5% of which are singletons, and approximately 14% rests with the top ten. Looked up from germline, CDR1 is MNHEY and CDR2 is SVGAGI. Trimming shortened V by 4 bases and J by 4 bases, and 16 bases separated the two germline ends. The CDR3 sequence is 15 residues long.

The chain combines TRBV6-5 with TRBJ2-5, with a tentative D call TRBD1 (6 bases). The TCR was taken from a female patient between 2 and 10 years old who had a stem cell transplant for aplastic anemia, so the T cells may come from the graft donor. The specimen was PBMCs, mostly from graft donor cells, collected 180 days after TCRalphabeta/CD19-depleted stem cell transplant. CDR3 in amino acids: CASSSKQGWRETQYF. CDR3 bases: TGTGCCAGCAGTTCGAAACAGGGTTGGCGAGAGACCCAGTACTTC.